A selection of T cell receptor beta chains follows, all from one sample in a study of blood T cell repertoires in COVID-19. The repertoire was sequenced with immunoSEQ multiplex PCR; TCRdb's copy has only in-frame clones and lacks some. The table lists 55,000 to 80,000 clones, over 70% of them singletons. The sequencing input was peripheral blood. Receptor source: a man in his forties or fifties with active COVID-19. The CDR3 runs from the conserved cysteine through the conserved F or W. The order of the fields is clone size, D gene, J gene, V gene, CDR3 protein, CDR3 DNA. The D gene is left open where the match is weak. Clone size is stated in some rows and not others, as once, few, many or a class when expanded.

size: .; D: TRBD2; J: TRBJ2-2; V: TRBV24-1; CDR3: CATSLAGGGTGELFF; DNA: TGTGCCACCAGTCTCGCGGGAGGGGGCACCGGGGAGCTGTTTTTT
size: .; D: .; J: TRBJ2-7; V: TRBV10-1; CDR3: CASNIVRTSGLFGPYEQYF; DNA: TGCGCCAGCAATATTGTGCGGACGTCAGGACTTTTTGGCCCGTACGAGCAGTACTTC
size: .; D: TRBD1; J: TRBJ1-1; V: TRBV6-2/TRBV6-3; CDR3: CASSQARTGGTEAFF; DNA: TGTGCCAGCAGCCAGGCCCGAACAGGGGGCACTGAAGCTTTCTTT
size: .; D: .; J: TRBJ2-7; V: TRBV28; CDR3: CASSLLPSGPYEQYF; DNA: TGTGCCAGCAGTTTACTGCCCAGCGGACCCTACGAGCAGTACTTC
size: .; D: TRBD1; J: TRBJ1-3; V: TRBV5-4; CDR3: CASSTPGQGRSGNTIYF; DNA: TGTGCCAGCAGCACCCCGGGACAGGGGCGCTCTGGAAACACCATATATTTT
size: .; D: .; J: TRBJ1-4; V: TRBV6-5; CDR3: CARRRDIGAEKLFF; DNA: TGTGCCAGAAGAAGGGACATAGGAGCTGAAAAACTGTTTTTT
size: .; D: TRBD2; J: TRBJ2-5; V: TRBV27; CDR3: CASSLWGGGEQETQYF; DNA: TGTGCCAGCAGTTTATGGGGCGGGGGGGAGCAAGAGACCCAGTACTTC
size: few; D: .; J: TRBJ1-5; V: TRBV3-1/TRBV3-2; CDR3: CASSQMRSQPQHF; DNA: TGTGCCAGCAGCCAGATGCGGAGTCAGCCCCAGCATTTT
size: few; D: TRBD1; J: TRBJ1-3; V: TRBV9; CDR3: CASSARTGGEGNTIYF; DNA: TGTGCCAGCAGCGCACGGACAGGGGGCGAAGGGAACACCATATATTTT
size: .; D: .; J: TRBJ2-1; V: TRBV3-1/TRBV3-2; CDR3: CASSSGHNEQFF; DNA: TGTGCCAGCAGCTCAGGCCACAATGAGCAGTTCTTC
size: .; D: TRBD2; J: TRBJ2-1; V: TRBV9; CDR3: CASSPRLASYNEQFF; DNA: TGTGCCAGCAGCCCCCGACTAGCTTCCTACAATGAGCAGTTCTTC
size: .; D: TRBD2; J: TRBJ2-5; V: TRBV15; CDR3: CATSLAGGVETQYF; DNA: TGTGCCACCAGCTTAGCGGGGGGGGTCGAGACCCAGTACTTC
size: .; D: .; J: TRBJ2-1; V: TRBV7-7; CDR3: CASSLVAWTAQFF; DNA: TGTGCTAGCAGCTTAGTGGCTTGGACAGCACAGTTCTTC
size: .; D: TRBD2; J: TRBJ2-1; V: TRBV27; CDR3: CASSSAAGVGNEQFF; DNA: TGTGCCAGCAGTTCCGCGGCGGGAGTGGGCAATGAGCAGTTCTTC
size: .; D: TRBD2; J: TRBJ2-1; V: TRBV7-3; CDR3: CASSPSGGDLGEQFF; DNA: TGTGCCAGCAGCCCGAGCGGGGGGGACTTGGGTGAGCAGTTCTTC
size: once; D: TRBD1; J: TRBJ2-1; V: TRBV10-2; CDR3: CASSERGGTYNEQFF; DNA: TGCGCCAGCAGTGAGAGAGGGGGCACCTACAATGAGCAGTTCTTC
size: .; D: TRBD2; J: TRBJ2-2; V: TRBV4-1; CDR3: CASSQETSGNTGELFF; DNA: TGCGCCAGCAGCCAAGAGACTAGCGGGAACACCGGGGAGCTGTTTTTT
size: .; D: .; J: TRBJ2-5; V: TRBV6-5; CDR3: CASNRGYQETQYF; DNA: TGTGCCAGCAATCGCGGGTACCAAGAGACCCAGTACTTC
size: .; D: .; J: TRBJ2-1; V: TRBV7-3; CDR3: CASSAAGQRSYNEQFF; DNA: TGTGCCAGCAGCGCCGCGGGGCAACGCTCCTACAATGAGCAGTTCTTC
size: .; D: TRBD2; J: TRBJ2-1; V: TRBV18; CDR3: CASSRDSGRRVNEQFF; DNA: TGTGCCAGCTCTCGGGATAGCGGGCGAAGAGTCAATGAGCAGTTCTTC
size: .; D: .; J: TRBJ1-2; V: TRBV11-2; CDR3: CASSSEPGLGDGYTF; DNA: TGTGCCAGCAGCTCCGAACCAGGGCTAGGGGATGGCTACACCTTC
size: once; D: .; J: TRBJ1-5; V: TRBV24-1; CDR3: CATSDQTGALNQPQHF; DNA: TGTGCCACCAGTGACCAGACAGGCGCCCTCAATCAGCCCCAGCATTTT
size: once; D: .; J: TRBJ1-1; V: TRBV9; CDR3: CASSPTEMNTEAFF; DNA: TGTGCCAGCAGCCCGACGGAGATGAACACTGAAGCTTTCTTT
size: .; D: TRBD2; J: TRBJ2-3; V: TRBV3-1/TRBV3-2; CDR3: CASSSSGGPGTQYF; DNA: TGTGCCAGCAGCTCTAGCGGGGGGCCGGGTACGCAGTATTTT
size: .; D: .; J: TRBJ1-2; V: TRBV19; CDR3: CASSQARNYGYTF; DNA: TGTGCCAGTAGTCAAGCCCGAAACTATGGCTACACCTTC
size: .; D: TRBD2; J: TRBJ2-7; V: TRBV28; CDR3: CASSPLGTNSYEQYF; DNA: TGTGCCAGCAGTCCTCTGGGGACTAACTCCTACGAGCAGTACTTC